This TCR beta chain was sequenced in a study of T cell responses to AZD1222 COVID-19 vaccine. The CDR3 runs to 15 residues. Germline-derived CDR1 and CDR2 are SSHAT and FNYEAQ (reference sequence). Produced via immunoSEQ multiplex PCR; TCRdb's table is partial and in-frame only. The profile shows approximately 94,000 clones, around 87% of them singletons. General study findings and limits: Donors were mostly white British, more females; clonal diversity possibly underestimated. Samples come after the peak T cell response, not at day 14.

A word on this clone: No antigen is known for it. The junction differs from germline at one of its ends, possibly a read error.

The rearrangement uses TRBV7-7 and TRBJ2-5, with 11 bases aligning to TRBD2. The sequences come from peripheral blood, collected on day 0 of MenACWY control vaccination. This receptor was identified in an adult in good health. CDR3 DNA: TGTGCTAGCAGCGAACTAGCGGGAGTTGGGGAGACCCAGTACTTC. Its protein is CASSELAGVGETQYF.